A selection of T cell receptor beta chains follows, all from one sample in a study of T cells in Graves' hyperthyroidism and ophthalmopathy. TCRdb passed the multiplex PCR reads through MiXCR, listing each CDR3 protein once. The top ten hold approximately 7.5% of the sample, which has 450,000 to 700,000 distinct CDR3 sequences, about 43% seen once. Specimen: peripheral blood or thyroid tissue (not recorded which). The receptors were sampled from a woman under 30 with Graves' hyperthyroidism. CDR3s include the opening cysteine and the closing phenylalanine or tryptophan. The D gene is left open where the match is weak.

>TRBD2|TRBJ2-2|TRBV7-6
CASSLVRLAGDTGELFF
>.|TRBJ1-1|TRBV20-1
CSALSGRDTEAFF
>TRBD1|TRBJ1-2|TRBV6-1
CASSEDAGGTRF
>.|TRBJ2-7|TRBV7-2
CASSLVRELGEQYF
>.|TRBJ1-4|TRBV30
CAWSVRAGEEKLFF
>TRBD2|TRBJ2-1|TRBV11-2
CASSLRLAGVYEQFF
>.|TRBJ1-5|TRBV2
CASKGATLNQPQHF
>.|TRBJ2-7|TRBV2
CASSEAPGGLYEQYF
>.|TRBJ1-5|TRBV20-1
CSARTGANQPQHF
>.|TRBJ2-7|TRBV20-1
CSARDQGRLRKAYEQYF
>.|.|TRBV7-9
CASSPDERGNTQYF
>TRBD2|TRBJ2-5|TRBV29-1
CSVPTSGQETQYF
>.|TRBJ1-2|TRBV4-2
CASSQDLQGLYGYTF
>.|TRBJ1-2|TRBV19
CASSTGVATGYTF